Below are 29 T cell receptor beta chains sequenced from a single sample in a study of T cells in Graves' hyperthyroidism and ophthalmopathy. The CDR3 regions of TCR beta were amplified from RNA transcripts. HTBI primers were used for first-round RT-PCR of the TCR CDR3. Using its own MiXCR run on the multiplex PCR reads, TCRdb lists one record per CDR3 protein. This sample has 300,000 to 400,000 distinct CDR3 sequences, with around 23% found just once. Sequenced material: blood. Receptor source: a woman aged 45-65 years with Graves' hyperthyroidism.

This clonotype was counted between two and nine times. The chain carries TRBV6-1 and TRBJ1-5; a possible D gene is TRBD1 (6 bases). V was cut by 6 bases and J by 2 bases, with 17 bases left in between. CDR3 length: 16 residues. In germline, CDR1 is MNHNS, CDR2 SASEGT. The CDR3 here is CASSRGGGGGNQPQHF. DNA for the CDR3: TGTGCCAGCAGCAGGGGAGGCGGGGGGGGCAATCAGCCCCAGCATTTT.

J is TRBJ2-5 and V is TRBV18; D unresolved. Germline values: CDR1 KGHSH, CDR2 LQKENI. The CDR3 has 14 residues. Trimming cost V 2 bases and J 1 base, with 8 bases left between them. The DNA for the CDR3 is TGTGCCAGCTCACCATATACCCCCCAAGAGACCCAGTACTTC. Translating gives CASSPYTPQETQYF.

This clonotype was seen repeatedly, ten times or more. The chain joins TRBV6-1 to TRBJ2-1; TRBD2 matches at 8 bases. The CDR3 has 14 amino acids. Germline V gene sequence: CDR1 MNHNS, CDR2 SASEGT. The V gene end was trimmed by 6 bases and the J gene end by 1 base; junction bases not matched to a gene: 2. CDR3: CASRREASYNEQFF. The CDR3 DNA reads TGTGCCAGCAGGCGGGAGGCTTCCTACAATGAGCAGTTCTTC.

This rearrangement joins TRBV10-3 to TRBJ1-3; no clear D gene. CDR1 and CDR2 (germline): ENHRY, SYGVKD. Trimming stripped 2 bases from V and 10 bases from J, with 6 bases between. This CDR3 is 11 amino acids long. CDR3 amino acids: CAISEQDTIYF. The CDR3 region has the DNA TGTGCCATCAGTGAGCAGGATACCATATATTTT.

As to this clonotype: No conserved phenylalanine or tryptophan is present at the end of the CDR3, so a read error is the likely explanation. CDR3 DNA: TGTGCCAGCTCGAGTACTGCAGGGATCGGAAACACCATATATTCT. Amino acids: CASSSTAGIGNTIYS. This sequence joins TRBV3-1 and TRBJ1-3; maybe TRBD1 (5 bases). Germline V gene sequence: CDR1 LGHDT, CDR2 YNNKEL (reference sequence). The CDR3 is made up of 15 amino acids. V was clipped by 8 bases and J by 4 bases, with 18 bases between them.

This clonotype was picked up many times. V usage is TRBV30 and J usage is TRBJ2-1, with TRBD2 matching 9 bases. Germline V gene data show CDR1 as GTSNPN and CDR2 as SVGIG (reference sequence). Trimming cost V 8 bases and J 6 bases; bases outside gene matches: 8. The CDR3 is 13 amino acids. In DNA form, the CDR3 reads TGTGCCGGGCTCGGCGGGAGGGCCAATGAGCAGTTCTTC. Amino acids: CAGLGGRANEQFF.

The V gene is TRBV12-5, the J gene TRBJ2-3, with D perhaps matching TRBD2 (6 bases). This CDR3 is built from 16 residues. Trimming left V 9 bases short and J 5 bases short, with 24 bases between. Germline V gene lookup returns CDR1 LGHNT and CDR2 FRNRAP. The chain's CDR3 is CASGPTSIGGGDTQYF. CDR3 coding DNA: TGTGCTAGCGGCCCAACTAGCATAGGAGGTGGAGATACGCAGTATTTT. The full variable domain, in which reference TRBV12-5 and TRBJ2-3 provide the parts outside the CDR3, is DARVTQTPRHKVTEMGQEVTMRCQPILGHNTVFWYRQTMMQGLELLAYFRNRAPLDDSGMPKDRFSAEMPDATLATLKIQPSEPRDSAVYFCASGPTSIGGGDTQYFGPGTRLTVL.

This clonotype showed up many times. This rearrangement joins TRBV19 to TRBJ1-2, with 9 bases lining up with TRBD1. The trim removed 0 bases at V and 5 bases at J, leaving 4 bases unmatched. In germline, CDR1 is LNHDA, CDR2 SQIVND (reference sequence). The CDR3 loop spans 15 amino acids. CDR3 protein: CASSIDLTGGYGYTF. Here the CDR3 DNA reads TGTGCCAGTAGTATAGATCTGACAGGGGGATATGGCTACACCTTC.

This clonotype was recorded a few times. A much larger clone differs by one base, so this may be a read error. The chain couples TRBV6-1 to TRBJ2-7; TRBD1 matches at 12 bases. The CDR3 covers 14 residues. The germline CDR1 and CDR2 sequences are MNHNS and SASEGT. CDR3 loop: CARYRDRGPYEQCF. The CDR3 DNA follows: TGTGCCAGATACCGGGACAGGGGGCCCTACGAGCAGTGCTTC.

The rearrangement links TRBV6-1 to TRBJ1-2; 9 positions match TRBD1. The CDR3 spans 17 residues. Germline V gives CDR1 MNHNS, CDR2 SASEGT. After removal of 6 bases from V and 2 bases from J, the junction contained 13 bases not matched to a gene. DNA of the CDR3: TGTGCCAGCAGACCCGGACAGGGGATACTAAAAAACTATGGCTACACCTTC. This codes for CASRPGQGILKNYGYTF.

Many counts were recorded for this clonotype. The chain employs TRBV9 and TRBJ2-3, with 10 bases matching TRBD2. V was pared by 0 bases and J by 0 bases, with 7 bases of the junction left unmatched. CDR3 length equals 18 residues. Germline lookup yields CDR1 SGDLS and CDR2 YYNGEE. The chain's CDR3 is CASSVGLAGTTSTDTQYF. The CDR3 DNA sequence: TGTGCCAGCAGCGTAGGACTAGCGGGTACAACTAGCACAGATACGCAGTATTTT.

This clonotype was seen many times. This chain joins TRBV7-9 and TRBJ2-3; 8 nucleotides line up with TRBD2. Germline trimming cut 1 base from V and 2 bases from J; bases unmatched to any gene: 5. The CDR3 is 16 residues long. Per germline, CDR1 SEHNR and CDR2 FQNEAQ (reference sequence). In nucleotides, the CDR3 is TGTGCCAGCAGCTTAGGGACAGCGGGGGCCACAGATACGCAGTATTTT. Translation gives CASSLGTAGATDTQYF.

This clonotype was picked up many times. V and J are TRBV2 and TRBJ1-5, with 9 bases aligning to TRBD1. Per the germline V gene, CDR1 is SNHLY and CDR2 is FYNNEI. V lost 3 bases, J lost 4 bases, and 4 bases stayed unmatched. The CDR3 contains 15 residues. This chain's CDR3 is CASSELGTGNQPQHF. The CDR3 bases are TGTGCCAGCAGTGAGTTGGGGACAGGGAATCAGCCCCAGCATTTT.

This clonotype has ten or more counts. The chain uses TRBV20-1 and TRBJ1-5, with a weak D call TRBD1 (6 bases). The CDR3 contains 14 residues. The V gene's germline CDR1 is DFQATT and CDR2 SNEGSKA (reference sequence). V was pared by 5 bases and J by 2 bases, with 13 bases between. The CDR3 DNA is TGCAGTGCTCGGCAGGGGATTGGCAATCAGCCCCAGCATTTT. Encoded protein: CSARQGIGNQPQHF.

This clonotype was picked up many times. The V call is TRBV5-1, the J call TRBJ2-1; D not resolved. The germline V gene encodes CDR1 SGHRS and CDR2 YFSETQ. This CDR3 comprises 13 residues. V shed 2 bases and J shed 4 bases, with 7 bases lying between them. The CDR3 DNA is TGCGCCAGCAGCTTTAGCACTTACAATGAGCAGTTCTTC. Protein product: CASSFSTYNEQFF.

The chain uses TRBV4-2 and TRBJ1-2; possible D gene TRBD1, 5 bases. Trimming took 1 base from V and 6 from J, leaving 15 bases between them. Germline V gene data show CDR1 as LGHNA and CDR2 as YNFKEQ. This CDR3 spans 15 amino acids. CDR3 coding DNA: TGTGCCAGCAGCCAAGGGGGGGGGGGAATGAATGGCTACACCTTC. Amino acids: CASSQGGGGMNGYTF.

This clonotype was seen repeatedly, ten times or more. The chain recombines TRBV6-1 with TRBJ2-5, with D unresolved. The CDR3 consists of 14 residues. With 5 bases removed from V and 5 bases from J, the gap between germline ends came to 15 bases. Germline V lookup: CDR1 MNHNS, CDR2 SASEGT. The CDR3 DNA reads TGTGCCAGCAGTAAAGGCTTGGTTGGGGAGACCCAGTACTTC. Residues: CASSKGLVGETQYF.

This chain joins TRBV6-1 and TRBJ2-3; D possibly corresponds to TRBD1 (6 bases). Per the germline V gene, CDR1 is MNHNS and CDR2 is SASEGT. V lost 6 bases, J lost 2 bases, and 24 bases lay in between. The CDR3 consists of 18 residues. The CDR3: CASRDPGQNPGDTDTQYF. CDR3 bases: TGTGCCAGCAGAGATCCGGGACAAAATCCCGGGGACACAGATACGCAGTATTTT.

The rearrangement joins TRBV12-3 or TRBV12-4 to TRBJ2-7, with 8 bases aligning to TRBD2. V trimming: 4 bases; J trimming: 3 bases; junction bases outside the gene matches: 8. CDR3 length equals 15 residues. The CDR3 loop is CASSSLTREVYEQYF. Here the CDR3 DNA reads TGTGCCAGCAGTTCTCTAACGCGGGAGGTCTACGAGCAGTACTTC.

This clonotype has ten or more counts. CDR3: CASSSSSNTEAFF. CDR3 DNA sequence: TGTGCCAGCAGTTCTAGCTCGAACACTGAAGCTTTCTTT. The chain has TRBV12-3 or TRBV12-4 and TRBJ1-1; D uncertain. V lost 4 bases and J 1 base, leaving 7 bases between the germline ends. This CDR3 spans 13 amino acids.

In its sample, this clonotype was seen many times. This chain links TRBV30 with TRBJ1-1; D not certain. The V gene's germline CDR1 is GTSNPN and CDR2 SVGIG (reference sequence). Trimming removed 4 bases from V and 10 bases from J, with 13 bases in between. CDR3 length: 11 amino acids. The CDR3 sequence is CAWTEVGGAFF. CDR3 in DNA: TGTGCCTGGACCGAAGTCGGCGGAGCTTTCTTT.

CDR3 bases: TGTGCCAGCAGTTTCCCGGACAGTCGGGAGACCCAGTACTTC. Protein product: CASSFPDSRETQYF. V and J are TRBV28 and TRBJ2-5, with a tentative D call TRBD1 (6 bases). The ends were cut back, 3 bases at V and 5 bases at J, with 13 bases in the middle. The V gene's germline CDR1 is MDHEN and CDR2 SYDVKM. The CDR3 loop spans 14 amino acids.

V and J are TRBV5-1 and TRBJ2-1, with D uncertain. CDR1 and CDR2 (germline): SGHRS, YFSETQ. The CDR3 is 14 residues long. V was trimmed by 0 bases and J by 2 bases, leaving 6 bases between them. CDR3 DNA: TGCGCCAGCAGCTTGGGGCCCCCCTACAATGAGCAGTTCTTC. This gives the protein CASSLGPPYNEQFF.

The table lists this clonotype with many counts. Mismatch with germline at one junction end may stem from a read error. The chain employs TRBV12-3 or TRBV12-4 and TRBJ1-5, with 7 bases fitting TRBD1. This CDR3 has 15 amino acids. The chain's CDR3 is CASSWAGGGNQPQHF. CDR3 DNA sequence: TGTGCCAGTAGTTGGGCAGGGGGTGGGAATCAGCCCCAGCATTTT.

Ten or more counts support this clonotype. V gene TRBV27 combines with J gene TRBJ1-1, with no clear D. V was trimmed by 5 bases and J by 6 bases, leaving 13 bases between them. Germline V lookup: CDR1 MNHEY, CDR2 SMNVEV (reference sequence). The CDR3 totals 13 residues. The DNA for the CDR3 is TGTGCCAGCAGTCCCCTTAATGTTGCTGAAGCTTTCTTT. It specifies CASSPLNVAEAFF.

This clonotype was counted many times. This rearrangement joins TRBV24-1 to TRBJ2-2; either TRBD1 or TRBD2 may fit D (5 bases each). Trimming took off 4 bases at V and 6 bases at J, with 14 bases between the two ends. CDR1 and CDR2 from the germline V gene are KGHDR and SFDVKD. The CDR3 runs 15 residues. For the CDR3, the DNA is TGTGCCACCAGTGAAGCGACGAGGGGCTCCGGGGAGCTGTTTTTT. It is translated as CATSEATRGSGELFF.

The chain has TRBV3-1 and TRBJ2-5, with D hard to call. The CDR3 length is 13 residues. The V end lost 2 bases, the J end lost 1 base, and 5 bases lay between the germline ends. Germline-derived CDR1 and CDR2 are LGHDT and YNNKEL (reference sequence). In nucleotides, the CDR3 is TGTGCCAGCAGCCAATTGGGCCAAGAGACCCAGTACTTC. Protein sequence: CASSQLGQETQYF.

This clonotype occurred many times. V and J are TRBV20-1 and TRBJ1-2; tentatively, D is TRBD1 (5 bases). The CDR3 contains 16 residues. Germline values: CDR1 DFQATT, CDR2 SNEGSKA (reference sequence). Trimming pared 0 bases from V and 8 bases from J, leaving 22 bases between. CDR3 coding DNA: TGCAGTGCTAGAGAAGGAGTCGGGGGGATTAATCGGGGCTACACCTTC. Translated, it gives CSAREGVGGINRGYTF.

This clonotype was counted a few times. The CDR3, as DNA: TGTGCCAGCAGCGTAGCTAGGGCAGGGACTGCAGAGACCCAGTACTTC. Translating it yields CASSVARAGTAETQYF. The chain couples TRBV9 to TRBJ2-5; TRBD2 is a possible D gene (6 bases). The V gene lost 0 bases and the J gene lost 4 bases, with 16 bases spanning the gap. CDR3 length: 16 residues. Per the germline V gene, CDR1 is SGDLS and CDR2 is YYNGEE.